Below, 22 T cell receptor beta chains from the same sample are listed, as sequenced in a study of OX40 agonist ivuxolimab in advanced cancers. Here immunoSEQ multiplex PCR was the method, and the copy in TCRdb shows in-frame clones only, minus some. The table includes 30,000 to 35,000 clones, about 84% detected once. The specimen comprised CD4+ or CD8+ T cells sorted from blood, sampled in a trial of the OX40 agonist ivuxolimab. Every receptor here comes from an adult with an advanced solid tumor such as melanoma, head and neck, liver or kidney cancer.

This chain uses TRBV27 with TRBJ1-1, with a tentative D call TRBD1 (5 bases). V was pared by 6 bases and J by 1 base, with 6 bases between. The length of the CDR3 is 12 residues. Germline V CDR1 and CDR2: MNHEY, SMNVEV (reference sequence). The CDR3 sequence: CASRDRNTEAFF. The DNA of the CDR3 is TGTGCCAGCAGAGACAGGAACACTGAAGCTTTCTTT.

V is TRBV6-5 and J is TRBJ1-6; 7 bases fit TRBD1. V dropped 4 bases and J dropped 8; count of bases not matched to a gene: 8. The CDR3 runs 15 residues. Germline values: CDR1 MNHEY, CDR2 SVGAGI. The CDR3 DNA is TGTGCCAGCAGTTTGACAGGGTCGGGTTATTCACCCCTCCACTTT. Its translation is CASSLTGSGYSPLHF.

The chain has TRBV5-5 and TRBJ2-1, with D tentatively TRBD1 (6 bases). Germline-derived CDR1 and CDR2 are SGHKS and YYEKEE (reference sequence). The germline V and J ends were trimmed by 0 bases and 4 bases, with 8 bases remaining between them. The CDR3 extends over 14 amino acids. DNA for the CDR3: TGTGCCAGCAGCTTGGGACAGGAGTACAATGAGCAGTTCTTC. It is translated as CASSLGQEYNEQFF.

The genes are TRBV6-5 and TRBJ2-3; 7 bases align to TRBD2. Germline V gene sequence: CDR1 MNHEY, CDR2 SVGAGI. This CDR3 region has 15 residues. With 4 bases clipped from V and 8 bases from J, the junction kept 12 bases outside the gene matches. CDR3: CASSSGLPGSGTQYF. The CDR3 coding sequence is TGTGCCAGCAGTTCGGGACTACCGGGGTCGGGTACGCAGTATTTT.

V and J are TRBV29-1 and TRBJ1-1; 7 nucleotides match TRBD1. CDR1 is SQVTM and CDR2 is ANQGSEA in the germline V gene. The CDR3 is 13 amino acids. V shed 7 bases, J shed 0 bases, and the junction held 5 bases outside the gene matches. The CDR3 nucleotides read TGCAGCGCTAACAGGGGTTTGAACACTGAAGCTTTCTTT. It translates to CSANRGLNTEAFF.

The CDR3 spells CASATGTARGYTF. The CDR3, as DNA: TGTGCCAGCGCAACTGGGACCGCGCGAGGCTACACCTTC. The chain has TRBV5-4 and TRBJ1-2; D might be TRBD1 (5 bases). V lost 7 bases, J lost 8 bases, and 18 bases lay in between. CDR1 SGHNT and CDR2 YYREEE come from the germline V gene (reference sequence). This CDR3 is built from 13 residues.

This clone qualifies as medium-sized. This sequence joins TRBV4-1 and TRBJ2-5; no clear D gene. V was pared by 0 bases and J by 1 base, with 6 bases between. Per germline, CDR1 MGHRA and CDR2 YSYEKL. This CDR3 is 14 amino acids long. This CDR3 reads CASSQEGIQETQYF. CDR3 DNA: TGCGCCAGCAGCCAAGAAGGGATCCAAGAGACCCAGTACTTC.

V and J are TRBV29-1 and TRBJ1-2, with TRBD1 matching 8 bases. Germline loops: CDR1 SQVTM, CDR2 ANQGSEA. The CDR3 is 14 amino acids. V trimming: 0 bases; J trimming: 3 bases; junction bases outside the gene matches: 3. This chain's CDR3 is CSVEEGQGHYGYTF. DNA for the CDR3: TGCAGCGTTGAAGAAGGACAGGGACACTATGGCTACACCTTC.

This sequence joins TRBV4-1 and TRBJ2-1; a weak D match, TRBD2 (6 bases). The CDR3 sequence is 16 residues long. Germline CDR1 and CDR2: MGHRA and YSYEKL. The V gene lost 4 bases and the J gene lost 4 bases, with 17 bases spanning the gap. In DNA form, the CDR3 reads TGCGCCAGCAGCCCCGCCAGGCGGGATGTTTACAATGAGCAGTTCTTC. Translated, it gives CASSPARRDVYNEQFF.

V usage is TRBV5-5 and J usage is TRBJ2-1, with a weak D call TRBD2 (5 bases). The CDR3 is 16 amino acids. V lost 0 bases to trimming and J lost 4 bases, with 14 bases between them. Germline values: CDR1 SGHKS, CDR2 YYEKEE (reference sequence). This chain's CDR3 is CASSLVPPGSYNEQFF. The CDR3 DNA sequence: TGTGCCAGCAGCTTGGTACCTCCGGGATCTTACAATGAGCAGTTCTTC.

This chain links TRBV10-2 with TRBJ2-1; D possibly corresponds to TRBD1 (6 bases). V was cut by 4 bases and J by 4 bases, with 14 bases left in between. This CDR3 contains 15 residues. Germline CDR1 and CDR2: WSHSY and SAAADI. CDR3 coding DNA: TGCGCCAGCAGTGGTCTGCTAGGGGGATACAATGAGCAGTTCTTC. Translating gives CASSGLLGGYNEQFF.

This clone was observed a handful of times. Other DNA sequences in the sample encode the same CDR3. The genes are TRBV5-6 and TRBJ1-1; D may be TRBD1 (5 bases). The CDR3 extends over 14 amino acids. Trimming pared 2 bases from V and 2 bases from J, leaving 10 bases between. Germline CDR1 is SGHDT and CDR2 is YYEEEE. The CDR3 protein is CASSFGGGNTEAFF. CDR3 nucleotides: TGTGCCAGCAGCTTCGGGGGAGGCAACACTGAAGCTTTCTTT.

The rearrangement joins TRBV30 to TRBJ2-1; 14 nucleotides agree with TRBD2. The CDR3 extends over 15 amino acids. Germline V gives CDR1 GTSNPN, CDR2 SVGIG (reference sequence). J gave up 7 bases and V 3 bases, and 5 bases lay outside the gene matches. CDR3 residues: CAWRAGTSGRNEQFF. The CDR3 DNA follows: TGTGCCTGGAGGGCTGGGACTAGCGGGAGAAATGAGCAGTTCTTC.

A single count supports this clone. This chain joins TRBV29-1 and TRBJ1-2, with D uncertain. The CDR3 runs 11 residues. The germline CDR1 and CDR2 sequences are SQVTM and ANQGSEA. The V end was cut by 7 bases, the J end by 5 bases, with 11 bases between. CDR3 sequence reads: CSGKEVYGYTF. Written as DNA, the CDR3 is TGCAGCGGGAAAGAGGTTTATGGCTACACCTTC.

The chain employs TRBV7-9 and TRBJ2-3, with D perhaps assigned TRBD1 or TRBD2 (5 bases each). The V end lost 1 base, the J end lost 0 bases, and 14 bases lay between the germline ends. The CDR3 extends over 17 amino acids. Germline values: CDR1 SEHNR, CDR2 FQNEAQ (reference sequence). CDR3: CASSLGFGTPSTDTQYF. The CDR3 coding sequence is TGTGCCAGCAGCTTAGGTTTTGGGACCCCTAGCACAGATACGCAGTATTTT.

V and J are TRBV10-2 and TRBJ1-1; 11 bases are shared with TRBD1. V gave up 4 bases and J gave up 9 bases; unmatched junction bases: 1. This CDR3 region has 12 residues. Germline lookup yields CDR1 WSHSY and CDR2 SAAADI. The CDR3 sequence: CASSGTGGQAFF. The CDR3 DNA follows: TGCGCCAGCAGTGGGACAGGGGGCCAAGCTTTCTTT.

This clone was seen a single time. The chain is built from TRBV9 and TRBJ2-3; D unresolved. There are 15 residues in the CDR3. Trimming removed 0 bases at V and 0 bases at J, with 8 bases between. Germline values: CDR1 SGDLS, CDR2 YYNGEE. The CDR3 reads CASSVEGTSTDTQYF. The DNA for the CDR3 is TGTGCCAGCAGCGTAGAGGGTACTAGCACAGATACGCAGTATTTT.

The J gene is TRBJ2-1, the V gene TRBV6-6, with D perhaps TRBD2 (5 bases). The CDR3 runs 12 residues. The ends were cut back, 7 bases at V and 6 bases at J, with 10 bases in the middle. Germline V gene data show CDR1 as MNHNY and CDR2 as SVGAGI (reference sequence). CDR3 sequence: CASTHGGNEQFF. In DNA form, the CDR3 reads TGTGCCAGCACCCACGGAGGCAATGAGCAGTTCTTC.

CDR3 amino acids: CASSQVSGNNYGYTF. In nucleotides, the CDR3 is TGCGCCAGCAGCCAAGTCTCTGGGAATAACTATGGCTACACCTTC. The rearrangement links TRBV4-1 to TRBJ1-2, with D hard to call. The CDR3 loop spans 15 amino acids. Germline CDR1 MGHRA, CDR2 YSYEKL. V was trimmed by 1 base and J by 1 base, leaving 10 bases between them.

This clone appeared a single time. The chain carries TRBV5-5 and TRBJ2-7, with 10 bases aligning to TRBD1. CDR1 and CDR2 (germline): SGHKS, YYEKEE (reference sequence). The CDR3 contains 14 residues. J gave up 4 bases and V 3 bases, and 4 bases lay outside the gene matches. The CDR3 sequence is CASSWTGGGYEQYF. CDR3 in DNA: TGTGCCAGCAGCTGGACAGGGGGTGGGTACGAGCAGTACTTC.

As DNA, the CDR3 is TGTGCCAGCGGTGGGACCGCTGAAGCTTTCTTT. Encoded protein: CASGGTAEAFF. This sequence joins TRBV5-4 and TRBJ1-1, with D possibly being TRBD1 (5 bases). Germline-derived CDR1 and CDR2 are SGHNT and YYREEE (reference sequence). This CDR3 has 11 residues. V shed 7 bases and J shed 6 bases, with 10 bases lying between them.

The V call is TRBV27, the J call TRBJ1-1; D not certain. Trimming removed 0 bases at V and 4 bases at J, with 12 bases between. This CDR3 spans 15 amino acids. Germline V gives CDR1 MNHEY, CDR2 SMNVEV (reference sequence). The CDR3 reads CASSLSRLGSTEAFF. The CDR3 nucleotides read TGTGCCAGCAGTTTATCCCGACTCGGGAGCACTGAAGCTTTCTTT.